A selection of T cell receptor beta chains follows, all from one sample in a study of blood T cell repertoires in COVID-19. Sequencing used immunoSEQ multiplex PCR; TCRdb keeps in-frame clones, though not all of them. The table has about 190,000 clones, around four fifths seen once. The sample consisted of peripheral blood. These receptors came from a woman aged 40 to 49 with acute or convalescent COVID-19. CDR3s include the opening cysteine and the closing phenylalanine or tryptophan. The D gene is left open where the match is weak. Expanded clones get a size class; other rows say once, few or many, or leave the size out.

v_call	j_call	d_call	clone_size	cdr3_aa	cdr3_nt
TRBV7-9	TRBJ2-7	TRBD1	.	CASSPGPGTGYFREQYF	TGTGCCAGCAGCCCGGGGCCTGGGACAGGGTATTTCAGGGAGCAGTACTTC
TRBV3-1/TRBV3-2	TRBJ2-5	.	.	CASSQGGIRETQYF	TGTGCCAGCAGCCAAGGAGGGATCCGGGAGACCCAGTACTTC
TRBV18	TRBJ2-3	.	.	CASSHEETDTQYF	TGTGCCAGCTCCCACGAGGAGACAGATACGCAGTATTTT
TRBV10-1	TRBJ2-1	TRBD2	.	CASSTGLAGGAEQFF	TGCGCCAGCAGTACAGGACTAGCGGGAGGTGCTGAGCAGTTCTTC
TRBV20-1	TRBJ1-2	.	.	CSASLRGRDGYTF	TGCAGTGCTAGTCTCAGGGGAAGGGATGGCTACACCTTC
TRBV15	TRBJ2-7	.	.	CATSAGLREQYF	TGTGCCACCAGCGCAGGCCTCCGGGAGCAGTACTTC
TRBV6-5	TRBJ1-6	.	.	CASSYMQGPNSPLHF	TGTGCCAGCAGTTACATGCAGGGGCCCAATTCACCCCTCCACTTT
TRBV7-2	TRBJ2-2	TRBD2	.	CASSSGLAGGRLTGELFF	TGTGCCAGCAGCTCCGGACTAGCGGGGGGCCGACTTACCGGGGAGCTGTTTTTT
TRBV12-3/TRBV12-4	TRBJ1-5	TRBD1	few	CASSRGGLQPQHF	TGTGCCAGCAGTAGAGGGGGCCTTCAGCCCCAGCATTTT
TRBV7-9	TRBJ2-2	.	.	CASRSRFRSRPGELFF	TGTGCCAGCAGGAGCCGCTTTAGGAGTCGTCCCGGGGAGCTGTTTTTT
TRBV3-1/TRBV3-2	TRBJ2-1	TRBD2	.	CASSQGIAGRLGNEQFF	TGTGCCAGCAGCCAAGGAATAGCGGGACGGTTGGGGAATGAGCAGTTCTTC
TRBV28	TRBJ1-2	.	.	CASSLGGVKGYTF	TGTGCCAGCAGTTTAGGAGGGGTGAAGGGCTACACCTTC
TRBV6-6	TRBJ1-1	.	.	CASRLGQNTEAFF	TGTGCCAGCAGACTGGGACAGAACACTGAAGCTTTCTTT
TRBV15	TRBJ1-1	.	.	CATSLARGLEAFF	TGTGCCACCAGCCTCGCGCGGGGCTTGGAAGCTTTCTTT
TRBV4-1	TRBJ1-3	.	.	CASSQLGLLSSGNTIYF	TGCGCCAGCAGCCAATTGGGGCTCCTAAGCTCTGGAAACACCATATATTTT
TRBV25-1	TRBJ1-1	.	.	CATAGAVGTEAFF	TGTGCCACTGCGGGGGCGGTGGGCACTGAAGCTTTCTTT
TRBV20-1	TRBJ2-7	TRBD1	.	CSASTGGFYYEQYF	TGCAGTGCTAGTACAGGGGGTTTTTACTACGAGCAGTACTTC
TRBV10-1	TRBJ2-3	TRBD1	once	CASSKQGLAADTQYF	TGCGCCAGCAGTAAACAGGGGCTAGCAGCGGATACGCAGTATTTT
TRBV7-4	TRBJ1-1	.	.	CASSVIRETEAFF	TGTGCCAGCAGCGTGATCAGGGAAACTGAAGCTTTCTTT
TRBV6-1	TRBJ2-5	TRBD2	.	CASSEGYTSVIQETQYF	TGTGCCAGCAGTGAAGGGTACACTAGCGTTATTCAAGAGACCCAGTACTTC
TRBV7-2	TRBJ1-3	.	.	CASSPRGSGNTIYF	TGTGCCAGCAGCCCTCGGGGCTCTGGAAACACCATATATTTT
TRBV5-4	TRBJ1-4	TRBD1	.	CASSTDRDRANEKLFF	TGTGCCAGCAGCACAGACCGGGACAGGGCTAATGAAAAACTGTTTTTT
TRBV7-2	TRBJ1-1	.	.	CASRGGQLNTEAFF	TGTGCCAGCAGGGGAGGGCAGCTGAACACTGAAGCTTTCTTT
TRBV5-1	TRBJ1-1	TRBD1	.	CASSRGTGEGEAFF	TGCGCCAGCAGCAGGGGGACAGGGGAGGGTGAAGCTTTCTTT
TRBV7-2	TRBJ1-1	.	.	CASSISGGTEAFF	TGTGCCAGCAGCATATCCGGGGGAACTGAAGCTTTCTTT
TRBV5-1	TRBJ2-1	TRBD2	.	CASSLAGAGVGDEQFF	TGCGCCAGCAGCTTGGCCGGAGCGGGAGTTGGTGATGAGCAGTTCTTC
TRBV11-2	TRBJ2-5	.	few	CASSLSGHKETQYF	TGTGCCAGCAGCCTCTCGGGACATAAAGAGACCCAGTACTTC
TRBV6-1	TRBJ2-1	TRBD2	.	CASSQERGRKFF	TGTGCCAGCAGTCAAGAGCGGGGGAGGAAGTTCTTC
TRBV3-1/TRBV3-2	TRBJ1-2	TRBD1	.	CASSQGGGDYGYTF	TGTGCCAGCAGCCAAGGAGGGGGCGACTATGGCTACACCTTC
TRBV28	TRBJ2-4	.	.	CASNYEGAGGAKNIQYF	TGTGCCAGCAATTATGAGGGCGCGGGTGGGGCCAAAAACATTCAGTACTTC
TRBV19	TRBJ1-5	.	.	CASSIIPGSYSNQPQHF	TGTGCCAGTAGTATTATTCCAGGATCATATAGCAATCAGCCCCAGCATTTT
TRBV7-8	TRBJ1-5	TRBD1	.	CASSSWDRGASQPQHF	TGTGCCAGCAGCTCCTGGGACAGGGGGGCAAGTCAGCCCCAGCATTTT
TRBV6-6	TRBJ1-5	.	.	CASKHLGGRNQPQHF	TGTGCCAGCAAACATCTCGGGGGGCGCAATCAGCCCCAGCATTTT
TRBV10-1	TRBJ2-7	TRBD2	.	CASSESGLAGGSYEQYF	TGCGCCAGCAGTGAGTCGGGACTAGCGGGAGGTTCCTACGAGCAGTACTTC
TRBV29-1	TRBJ2-5	.	.	CSAEGTREAEETQYF	TGCAGCGCCGAGGGTACTAGGGAAGCCGAAGAGACCCAGTACTTC
TRBV30	TRBJ1-1	.	.	CAAYLNTEAFF	TGTGCCGCCTACTTGAACACTGAAGCTTTCTTT
TRBV29-1	TRBJ2-7	.	few	CSAGPSSYEQYF	TGCAGTGCTGGGCCGAGCTCCTACGAGCAGTACTTC
TRBV15	TRBJ2-1	TRBD2	.	CATSRDLSGSREQFF	TGTGCCACCAGCAGAGATCTGAGCGGGAGTAGAGAGCAGTTCTTC
TRBV19	TRBJ1-4	TRBD1	.	CASSKTPDRWREKLFF	TGTGCCAGTAGTAAGACGCCGGACAGGTGGAGGGAAAAACTGTTTTTT
TRBV28	TRBJ2-3	TRBD2	.	CASSLLLAGGPDTQYF	TGTGCCAGCAGTTTATTACTAGCGGGAGGGCCAGATACGCAGTATTTT
TRBV6-5	TRBJ1-5	.	.	CASSREGIGSQPQHF	TGTGCCAGCAGCCGGGAGGGAATCGGGAGCCAGCCCCAGCATTTT
TRBV9	TRBJ1-1	.	.	CASSSELGINTEAFF	TGTGCCAGCAGCAGCGAATTGGGTATAAACACTGAAGCTTTCTTT
TRBV4-1	TRBJ1-4	TRBD1	.	CASSRRTGDEKLFF	TGCGCCAGCAGCCGCCGGACAGGGGATGAAAAACTGTTTTTT
TRBV5-1	TRBJ1-2	TRBD1	.	CASSRVRQGYYTF	TGCGCCAGCAGCCGAGTCAGACAGGGTTACTACACCTTC
TRBV7-8	TRBJ2-2	.	.	CASSSQDRNTGELFF	TGTGCCAGCAGCTCACAGGACAGGAACACCGGGGAGCTGTTTTTT
TRBV18	TRBJ2-5	.	.	CASSPRRGGGFDGTQYF	TGTGCCAGCTCCCCCAGGCGAGGAGGGGGCTTCGACGGGACCCAGTACTTC
TRBV19	TRBJ1-5	TRBD1	.	CASSATGSWNQPQHF	TGTGCCAGTAGTGCGACAGGGTCGTGGAATCAGCCCCAGCATTTT